This TCR beta chain was recorded in a study of CD4 T cells in relation to SARS-CoV-2 and coronaviruses. The overall study: TCR beta CDR3s were sequenced after 10-day antigen culture of PBMCs.

Assay used: immunoSEQ multiplex PCR; TCRdb lists only in-frame clones, some missing. The table lists under 20,000 clones, around 80% of them singletons, with over 15% in the top ten. General observations from the study: Samples before the pandemic and after infection were not matched within any donor. Approximately 65% of donors had memory CD4+ clonotypes crossrecognizing SARS-CoV-2 and common cold coronavirus spike.

CD4+ T cells from unexposed donors were obtained before the COVID-19 pandemic (2011-2018). CD4+ T cells were isolated from the cells after roughly 11 days of culture. Each well had about 2.2 million PBMCs in around 5% human AB serum with IL-2. There are 14 residues in the CDR3. Trimming pared 1 base from V and 3 bases from J, leaving 10 bases between. Germline CDR1 is GTSNPN and CDR2 is SVGIG (reference sequence). This clone was counted a few times. Its antigen is not known. The receptor was isolated from a human donor in good health. The sample consisted of CD4+ T cells from PBMCs, cultured in vitro. This chain uses TRBV30 with TRBJ1-5; D remains unclear. CDR3 DNA sequence: TGTGCCTGGAGTGGGGTAACAGCCAATCAGCCCCAGCATTTT. The encoded protein is CAWSGVTANQPQHF.